This T cell receptor beta chain was sequenced for a study of OX40 agonist ivuxolimab in advanced cancers. Across the whole study: Dose-escalation cases comprised hepatocellular carcinoma, melanoma, renal cell or head and neck cancer. Of the patients, three showed partial responses, one with hepatocellular carcinoma and two with cutaneous melanoma.

TCRdb keeps only in-frame clones here, not all; method: immunoSEQ multiplex PCR. The table lists roughly 77,000 clones, approximately 80% of them singletons, with around 0.5% in the top ten. Germline V gives CDR1 SGHAT, CDR2 FQNNGV. The CDR3 length is 15 residues. The V gene end was trimmed by 3 bases and the J gene end by 5 bases; junction bases not matched to a gene: 7. Findings and caveats of the study: Dose levels from 0.1 to 3.0 mg/kg saw CD4+ and CD8+ blood T cells expand clonally by week 6. Some nonresponders likewise displayed low normalized T-cell clonal expansion.

A note on this clone: No antigen is known for it.

The input for sequencing was CD4+ or CD8+ T cells sorted from blood, taken in a trial of the OX40 agonist ivuxolimab. The sequence was collected from an adult with an advanced solid tumor such as melanoma, head and neck, liver or kidney cancer. The genes are TRBV11-2 and TRBJ2-5; TRBD2 aligns across 9 bases. CDR3 sequence reads: CASSFSGGARETQYF. The CDR3 DNA sequence: TGTGCCAGCAGCTTTAGCGGGGGAGCCAGGGAGACCCAGTACTTC. Complete variable domain (other parts from reference TRBV11-2 and TRBJ2-5): EAGVAQSPRYKIIEKRQSVAFWCNPISGHATLYWYQQILGQGPKLLIQFQNNGVVDDSQLPKDRFSAERLKGVDSTLKIQPAKLEDSAVYLCASSFSGGARETQYFGPGTRLLVL.